These T cell receptor beta chains were read from a single sample in a study of regulatory T cells in long-lasting Graves disease. TCRdb analysed the multiplex PCR reads with MiXCR anew, one entry per CDR3 protein. The sample has 420,000 or so distinct CDR3 sequences, about 15% seen once; the top ten hold 23%. This sample was shared with a second study, whose subject was T cells in Graves' hyperthyroidism and ophthalmopathy.

This specimen consisted of peripheral blood mononuclear cells (PBMCs), obtained at new diagnosis, from a patient treated with antithyroid drugs. These TCRs come from a woman younger than 35 with Graves disease. The CDR3 runs from the conserved cysteine through the conserved F or W. A D gene is named only where the DNA matches it firmly.

TRBD2,TRBV30,TRBJ2-5,CAWIRGRLAGDETQYF
NA,TRBV6-2/TRBV6-3,TRBJ2-5,CASSYGSYQETQYF
NA,TRBV29-1,TRBJ1-1,CSVERGLNTEAFF
TRBD2,TRBV11-3,TRBJ2-1,CASSPGLLSYNEQFF
NA,TRBV5-5,TRBJ2-6,CASSLRPLAGANVLTF
NA,TRBV20-1,TRBJ1-2,CSARDTGEVYGYTF
NA,TRBV11-2,TRBJ1-5,CASSGGSVGQPQHF
NA,TRBV20-1,TRBJ1-2,CSARQGQVDNYGYTF
NA,TRBV28,TRBJ1-2,CASSFGLRGYGYTF
TRBD2,TRBV2,TRBJ2-5,CASKWTSGLLDQYF
NA,TRBV28,TRBJ2-3,CASSTVGDTQYF
NA,TRBV7-2,TRBJ2-7,CASSFATSYEQYF
NA,TRBV28,TRBJ2-3,CASSLSAQRRADTQYF
TRBD2,TRBV5-1,TRBJ2-1,CASSLAFSGSGNEQFF
NA,TRBV28,TRBJ1-2,CATALDSGLRGYTF
TRBD1,TRBV7-9,TRBJ1-4,CASSPRDRGLNEKLFF
NA,TRBV5-1,TRBJ1-1,CASSQRATGFTEAFF
TRBD1,TRBV7-3,TRBJ2-3,CASSLTGQGPDTQYF
NA,TRBV28,NA,CASSLGSASETQYF
TRBD2,TRBV7-6,TRBJ2-1,CASSSSGSFEQFF